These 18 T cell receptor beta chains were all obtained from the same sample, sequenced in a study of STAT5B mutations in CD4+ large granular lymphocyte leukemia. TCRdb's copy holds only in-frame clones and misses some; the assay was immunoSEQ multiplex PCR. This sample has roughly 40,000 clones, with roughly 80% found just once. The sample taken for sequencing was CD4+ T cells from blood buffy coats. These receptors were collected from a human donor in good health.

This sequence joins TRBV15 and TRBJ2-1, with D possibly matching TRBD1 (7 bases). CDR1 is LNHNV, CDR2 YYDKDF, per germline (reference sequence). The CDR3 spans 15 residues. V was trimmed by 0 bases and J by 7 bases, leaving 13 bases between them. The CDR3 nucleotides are TGTGCCACCAGCAGAGATGGAGCAGGGGGGAATGAGCAGTTCTTC. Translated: CATSRDGAGGNEQFF.

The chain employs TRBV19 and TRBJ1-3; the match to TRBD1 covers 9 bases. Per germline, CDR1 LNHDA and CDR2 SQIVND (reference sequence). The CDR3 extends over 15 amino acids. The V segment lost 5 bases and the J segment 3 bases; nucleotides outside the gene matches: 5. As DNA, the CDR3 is TGTGCCAGTAGTCCCACAGGGGGCGATGGAAACACCATATATTTT. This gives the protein CASSPTGGDGNTIYF.

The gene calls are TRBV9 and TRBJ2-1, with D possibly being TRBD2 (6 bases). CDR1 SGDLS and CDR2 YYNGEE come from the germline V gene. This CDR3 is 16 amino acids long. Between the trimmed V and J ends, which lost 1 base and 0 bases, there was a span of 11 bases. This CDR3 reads CASSVSPGLSYNEQFF. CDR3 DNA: TGTGCCAGCAGCGTAAGCCCGGGACTCTCCTACAATGAGCAGTTCTTC.

This CDR3 is CASSLGGAQETQYF. For the CDR3, the DNA is TGTGCCAGCAGCTTAGGGGGGGCCCAAGAGACCCAGTACTTC. The chain links TRBV7-9 to TRBJ2-5; D may match TRBD1 or TRBD2 (6 bases each). The CDR3 sequence is 14 residues long. Germline assignment: CDR1 SEHNR and CDR2 FQNEAQ (reference sequence). The V end lost 1 base, the J end lost 1 base, and 7 bases lay between the germline ends.

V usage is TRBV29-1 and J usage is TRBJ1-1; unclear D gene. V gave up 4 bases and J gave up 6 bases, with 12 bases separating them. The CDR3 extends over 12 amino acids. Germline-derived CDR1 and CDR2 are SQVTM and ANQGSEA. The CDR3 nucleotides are TGCAGCGTTGTACGGCAGACCCCTGAAGCTTTCTTT. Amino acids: CSVVRQTPEAFF.

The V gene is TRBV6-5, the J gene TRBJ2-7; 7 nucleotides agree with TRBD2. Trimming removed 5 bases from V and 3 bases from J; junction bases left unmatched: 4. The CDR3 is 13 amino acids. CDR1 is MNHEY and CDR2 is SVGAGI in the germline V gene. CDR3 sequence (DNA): TGTGCCAGCAGTGGGGGGGTCCGCTACGAGCAGTACTTC. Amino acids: CASSGGVRYEQYF.

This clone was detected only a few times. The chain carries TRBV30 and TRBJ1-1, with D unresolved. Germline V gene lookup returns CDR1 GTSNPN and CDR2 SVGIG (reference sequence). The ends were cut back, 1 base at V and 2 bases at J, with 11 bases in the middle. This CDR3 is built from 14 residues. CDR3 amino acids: CAWSERALNTEAFF. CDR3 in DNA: TGTGCCTGGAGTGAGAGGGCACTAAACACTGAAGCTTTCTTT.

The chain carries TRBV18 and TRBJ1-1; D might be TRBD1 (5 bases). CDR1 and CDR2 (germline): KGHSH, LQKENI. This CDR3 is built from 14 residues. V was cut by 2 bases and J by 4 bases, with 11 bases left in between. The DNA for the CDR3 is TGTGCCAGCTCACCAGGTGGAGGGGCCACTGAAGCTTTCTTT. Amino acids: CASSPGGGATEAFF.

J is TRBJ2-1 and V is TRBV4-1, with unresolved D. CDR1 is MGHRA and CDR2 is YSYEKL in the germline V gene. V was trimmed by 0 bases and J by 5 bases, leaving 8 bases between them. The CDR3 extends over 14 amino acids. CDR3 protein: CASSQEGLNNEQFF. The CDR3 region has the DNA TGCGCCAGCAGCCAAGAAGGGTTGAACAATGAGCAGTTCTTC.

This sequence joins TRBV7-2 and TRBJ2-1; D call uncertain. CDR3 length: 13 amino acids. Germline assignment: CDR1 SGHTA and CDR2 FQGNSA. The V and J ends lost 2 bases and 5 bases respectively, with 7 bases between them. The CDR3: CASSLSNNNEQFF. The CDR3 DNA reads TGTGCCAGCAGCTTAAGTAACAACAATGAGCAGTTCTTC. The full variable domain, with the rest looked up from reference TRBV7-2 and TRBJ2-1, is GAGVSQSPSNKVTEKGKDVELRCDPISGHTALYWYRQSLGQGLEFLIYFQGNSAPDKSGLPSDRFSAERTGGSVSTLTIQRTQQEDSAVYLCASSLSNNNEQFFGPGTRLTVL.

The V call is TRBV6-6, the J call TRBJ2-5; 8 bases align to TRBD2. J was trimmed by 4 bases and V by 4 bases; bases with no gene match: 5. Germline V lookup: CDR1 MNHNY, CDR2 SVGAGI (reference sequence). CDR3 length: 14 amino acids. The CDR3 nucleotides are TGTGCCAGCAGTTCCAGCGGGAGAATAGAGACCCAGTACTTC. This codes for CASSSSGRIETQYF.

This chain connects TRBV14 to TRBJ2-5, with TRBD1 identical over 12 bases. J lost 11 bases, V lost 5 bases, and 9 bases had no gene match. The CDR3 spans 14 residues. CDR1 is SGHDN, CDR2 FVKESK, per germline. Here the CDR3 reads CASSIPGQGARQYF. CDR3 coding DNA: TGTGCCAGCAGCATTCCGGGACAGGGGGCGCGACAGTACTTC.

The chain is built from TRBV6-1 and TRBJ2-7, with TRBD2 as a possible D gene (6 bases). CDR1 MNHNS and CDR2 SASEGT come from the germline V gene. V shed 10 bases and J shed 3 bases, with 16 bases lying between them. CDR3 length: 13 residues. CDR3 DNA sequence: TGTGCCACCCGCTGGGGCGGGAACTACGAGCAGTACTTC. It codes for CATRWGGNYEQYF.

The DNA of the CDR3 is TGCGCCAGCAGCTTCCAGACTAGCGGGGTGGAGACCCAGTACTTC. As protein: CASSFQTSGVETQYF. The genes are TRBV5-1 and TRBJ2-5, with 11 bases identical to TRBD2. CDR1 and CDR2 (germline): SGHRS, YFSETQ. The V gene end was trimmed by 2 bases and the J gene end by 5 bases; junction bases not matched to a gene: 5. The CDR3 contains 15 residues.

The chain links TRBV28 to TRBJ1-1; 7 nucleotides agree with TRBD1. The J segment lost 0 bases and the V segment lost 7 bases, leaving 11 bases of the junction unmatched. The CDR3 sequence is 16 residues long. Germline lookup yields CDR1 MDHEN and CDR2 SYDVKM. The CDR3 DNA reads TGTGCCAGCACCCCGACAGGGTTGGGCATGAACACTGAAGCTTTCTTT. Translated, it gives CASTPTGLGMNTEAFF. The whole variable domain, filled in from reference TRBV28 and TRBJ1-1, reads DVKVTQSSRYLVKRTGEKVFLECVQDMDHENMFWYRQDPGLGLRLIYFSYDVKMKEKGDIPEGYSVSREKKERFSLILESASTNQTSMYLCASTPTGLGMNTEAFFGQGTRLTVV.

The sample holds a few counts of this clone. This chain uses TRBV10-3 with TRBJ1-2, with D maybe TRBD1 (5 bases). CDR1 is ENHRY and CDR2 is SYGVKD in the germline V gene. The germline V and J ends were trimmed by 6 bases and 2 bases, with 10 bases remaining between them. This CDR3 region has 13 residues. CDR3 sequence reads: CAIREGRNYGYTF. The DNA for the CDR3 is TGTGCCATCAGAGAGGGACGGAACTATGGCTACACCTTC.

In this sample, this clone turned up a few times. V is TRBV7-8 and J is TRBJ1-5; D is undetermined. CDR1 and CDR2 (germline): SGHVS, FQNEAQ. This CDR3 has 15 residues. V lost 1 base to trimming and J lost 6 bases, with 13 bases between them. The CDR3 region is CASSLVSGSAQPQHF. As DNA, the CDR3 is TGTGCCAGCAGCTTAGTTTCCGGATCTGCTCAGCCCCAGCATTTT.

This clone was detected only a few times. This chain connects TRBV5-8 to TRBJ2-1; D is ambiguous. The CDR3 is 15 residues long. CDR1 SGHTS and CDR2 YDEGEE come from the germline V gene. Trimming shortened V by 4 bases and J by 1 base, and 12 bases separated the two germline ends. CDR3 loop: CASSLYIVSYNEQFF. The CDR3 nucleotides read TGTGCCAGCAGCCTTTATATAGTTTCCTACAATGAGCAGTTCTTC.